These 27 T cell receptor beta chains were all obtained from the same sample, sequenced in a study of beta chain features in type 1 diabetes. Study-level points and caveats: TCRB CDR3s were moderately but significantly shorter in Type 1 diabetes patients in all four CD4+ subsets.

Sequencing targeted expressed TCRB transcripts, as all isolated RNA had been reverse transcribed. Libraries were prepared by immunoSEQ multiplex PCR; TCRdb keeps only in-frame clonotypes and omits some of them. The sample has about 270,000 clones, over 11% seen once. Their target antigens are unknown. Sequenced sample: naive CD4+ T cells from blood. The receptors stem from a man under 40 with type 1 diabetes.

This clone has only a few counts. The chain employs TRBV28 and TRBJ2-1; 15 nucleotides agree with TRBD2. Germline V gene lookup returns CDR1 MDHEN and CDR2 SYDVKM. V dropped 5 bases and J dropped 7; count of bases not matched to a gene: 9. The CDR3 extends over 17 amino acids. CDR3 sequence (DNA): TGTGCCAGCAGTCCGGGACTAGCGGGAGGCTTCAGGAATGAGCAGTTCTTC. Translated: CASSPGLAGGFRNEQFF.

The rearrangement uses TRBV18 and TRBJ1-1, with TRBD1 as a possible D gene (5 bases). There are 13 residues in the CDR3. V lost 3 bases and J lost 3, with 8 bases in between. The germline gives CDR1 KGHSH, CDR2 LQKENI. The CDR3 coding sequence is TGTGCCAGCTCACCTTCGACAGACACTGAAGCTTTCTTT. Translating it yields CASSPSTDTEAFF.

This chain joins TRBV11-1 and TRBJ2-5, with 12 bases identical to TRBD2. Trimming at V came to 4 bases and at J to 2 bases, leaving 5 bases not matched to a gene. The CDR3 consists of 16 residues. Germline V lookup: CDR1 SGHAT, CDR2 FQDESV (reference sequence). The CDR3 nucleotides are TGTGCCAGCAGCTACGGGACTAGCGGGTATCAAGAGACCCAGTACTTC. Its translation is CASSYGTSGYQETQYF.

The chain couples TRBV10-3 to TRBJ1-1, with a possible D match to TRBD1 (6 bases). Germline CDR1 and CDR2: ENHRY and SYGVKD. This CDR3 comprises 13 residues. V gave up 9 bases and J gave up 6 bases, with 17 bases separating them. In DNA, the CDR3 is TGTGCCATAACGTGGGACAAGCAGGCTGAAGCTTTCTTT. Its translation is CAITWDKQAEAFF.

There are a few counts of this clone. The chain joins TRBV7-2 to TRBJ2-2; D is possibly TRBD2 (6 bases). CDR3 size: 15 residues. Trimming stripped 5 bases from V and 2 bases from J, with 12 bases between. Germline CDR1 is SGHTA and CDR2 is FQGNSA. CDR3 residues: CASSNPGLNTGELFF. Written as DNA, the CDR3 is TGTGCCAGCAGCAACCCGGGACTCAACACCGGGGAGCTGTTTTTT.

This clone was picked up a small number of times. The chain carries TRBV28 and TRBJ1-2, with 9 positions matching TRBD1. Per the germline V gene, CDR1 is MDHEN and CDR2 is SYDVKM. CDR3 size: 14 residues. V gave up 6 bases and J gave up 4 bases; unmatched junction bases: 6. CDR3 sequence (DNA): TGTGCCAGCAGGGGGACAGGGACGCCCTATGGCTACACCTTC. It codes for CASRGTGTPYGYTF.

Only a few counts were recorded for this clone. The chain links TRBV9 to TRBJ2-7; 9 positions agree with TRBD1. This CDR3 is 14 amino acids long. Germline V gives CDR1 SGDLS, CDR2 YYNGEE. The J segment lost 5 bases and the V segment lost 2 bases, leaving 5 bases of the junction unmatched. CDR3 region: CASSVSGQGNEQYF. CDR3 nucleotide sequence: TGTGCCAGCAGCGTCTCGGGACAGGGAAACGAGCAGTACTTC.

The CDR3 protein is CASSRAGTSGIEQFF. For the CDR3, the DNA is TGTGCCAGCAGCCGGGCCGGGACTAGCGGGATTGAGCAGTTCTTC. The chain combines TRBV11-2 with TRBJ2-1, with TRBD2 matching 13 bases. CDR1 is SGHAT and CDR2 is FQNNGV in the germline V gene. CDR3 length: 15 amino acids. Unmatched junction bases numbered 7, after V lost 5 bases and J lost 9 bases.

Only a few counts were recorded for this clone. The chain carries TRBV7-2 and TRBJ2-7; 9 positions match TRBD1. Unmatched junction bases numbered 7, after V lost 5 bases and J lost 2 bases. The CDR3 spans 15 residues. From germline, CDR1 is SGHTA and CDR2 FQGNSA. CDR3 nucleotide sequence: TGTGCCAGCAGCCAGACCGGGACAGGGACCTACGAGCAGTACTTC. Translating it yields CASSQTGTGTYEQYF.

Only one count was recorded for this clone. The chain couples TRBV9 to TRBJ1-4, with D perhaps TRBD1 (5 bases). The CDR3 totals 14 residues. The germline V and J ends were trimmed by 1 base and 8 bases, with 12 bases remaining between them. Per the germline V gene, CDR1 is SGDLS and CDR2 is YYNGEE. The CDR3 region is CASSVMGGNEKLFF. DNA for the CDR3: TGTGCCAGCAGCGTAATGGGGGGTAACGAAAAACTGTTTTTT.

V usage is TRBV29-1 and J usage is TRBJ2-3; TRBD2 is a possible D gene (5 bases). The CDR3 sequence is 14 residues long. V lost 8 bases and J lost 4, with 19 bases in between. Germline CDR1 is SQVTM and CDR2 is ANQGSEA. In nucleotides, the CDR3 is TGCAGCCCCCGTAGAGCGGTTAAGGCAGATACGCAGTATTTT. Amino acid sequence: CSPRRAVKADTQYF.

The genes are TRBV6-6 and TRBJ2-1, with TRBD2 matching over 7 bases. This CDR3 comprises 14 residues. Germline lookup yields CDR1 MNHNY and CDR2 SVGAGI (reference sequence). V trimming: 4 bases; J trimming: 7 bases; junction bases outside the gene matches: 7. CDR3 in DNA: TGTGCCAGCAGTTGGGTCCGGGGAGGGAATGAGCAGTTCTTC. Its translation: CASSWVRGGNEQFF.

This clone was found a few times. The chain employs TRBV7-8 and TRBJ2-1; 13 positions agree with TRBD2. Trimming removed 4 bases from V and 12 bases from J; junction bases left unmatched: 9. The germline V gene encodes CDR1 SGHVS and CDR2 FQNEAQ. The CDR3 loop spans 15 amino acids. The CDR3 nucleotides are TGTGCCAGCAGCTCGGTTACTAGCGGGAGGGGGGTGCAGTTCTTC. As protein: CASSSVTSGRGVQFF. Complete variable domain (other parts from reference TRBV7-8 and TRBJ2-1): GAGVSQSPRYKVAKRGQDVALRCDPISGHVSLFWYQQALGQGPEFLTYFQNEAQLDKSGLPSDRFFAERPEGSVSTLKIQRTQQEDSAVYLCASSSVTSGRGVQFFGPGTRLTVL.

This clone showed up just a few times. The chain combines TRBV4-3 with TRBJ1-1; D is perhaps TRBD1 (6 bases). Germline CDR1 LGHNA, CDR2 YSLEER. V lost 3 bases to trimming and J lost 1 base, with 15 bases between them. This CDR3 contains 16 residues. The CDR3 DNA is TGCGCCAGCAGCCAGCGAATTGGACAGAAGAACACTGAAGCTTTCTTT. Protein sequence: CASSQRIGQKNTEAFF.

J is TRBJ2-5 and V is TRBV6-6; D unresolved. Between the trimmed V and J ends, which lost 2 bases and 2 bases, there was a span of 3 bases. CDR1 MNHNY and CDR2 SVGAGI come from the germline V gene (reference sequence). CDR3 length: 12 residues. The CDR3 DNA sequence: TGTGCCAGCAGTTACACACAAGAGACCCAGTACTTC. Protein product: CASSYTQETQYF.

The chain employs TRBV27 and TRBJ1-2; D is uncertain. From germline, CDR1 is MNHEY and CDR2 SMNVEV (reference sequence). Between the trimmed V and J ends, which lost 2 bases and 1 base, there was a span of 5 bases. There are 13 residues in the CDR3. The CDR3 is CASSLAFNYGYTF. For the CDR3, the DNA is TGTGCCAGCAGTTTAGCGTTTAACTATGGCTACACCTTC.

The chain carries TRBV19 and TRBJ2-2; 8 positions agree with TRBD2. The germline CDR1 and CDR2 sequences are LNHDA and SQIVND (reference sequence). CDR3 length: 16 amino acids. With 6 bases clipped from V and 4 bases from J, the junction kept 10 bases outside the gene matches. The CDR3 reads CASRPPGGRTTGELFF. The DNA of the CDR3 is TGTGCCAGTAGACCTCCTGGCGGGAGGACCACCGGGGAGCTGTTTTTT.

This clone was observed a few times. This chain links TRBV6-5 with TRBJ2-7; no clear D. V shed 2 bases and J shed 3 bases, with 14 bases lying between them. Germline CDR1 is MNHEY and CDR2 is SVGAGI. The CDR3 covers 15 residues. CDR3 bases: TGTGCCAGCAGTTACAATGACTTATACCGCTACGAGCAGTACTTC. Its translation is CASSYNDLYRYEQYF.

This chain joins TRBV19 and TRBJ1-2; weak D call: TRBD1 (6 bases). The ends were cut back, 7 bases at V and 0 bases at J, with 12 bases in the middle. This CDR3 contains 14 residues. The germline V gene has CDR1 LNHDA and CDR2 SQIVND (reference sequence). The CDR3 region is CASTTGHTNYGYTF. As DNA, the CDR3 is TGTGCCAGTACGACGGGACACACTAACTATGGCTACACCTTC.

This sequence joins TRBV5-8 and TRBJ1-5; D is undetermined. The CDR3 totals 13 residues. The germline CDR1 and CDR2 sequences are SGHTS and YDEGEE. Trimming took off 0 bases at V and 7 bases at J, with 8 bases between the two ends. CDR3 DNA sequence: TGTGCCAGCAGCTTGGACAGTAGGCAGCCCCAGCATTTT. Translating gives CASSLDSRQPQHF.

A word on this clone: One end of the junction is discordant with germline, which a read error may explain. The DNA of the CDR3 is TGTGCCAGCAGTGAATCAAGCCGGGGTCACAAGTGGCTATTT. As protein: CASSESSRGHKWLF. This chain uses TRBV25-1 with TRBJ1-1, with D unresolved. The CDR3 runs 14 residues. Germline V gene data show CDR1 as MGHDK and CDR2 as SYGVNS.

The J gene is TRBJ1-1, the V gene TRBV14; no reliable D call. The CDR3 spans 13 residues. V lost 5 bases to trimming and J lost 1 base, with 8 bases between them. CDR1 is SGHDN and CDR2 is FVKESK in the germline V gene. CDR3 nucleotides: TGTGCCAGCAGCATATCGTCGAACACTGAAGCTTTCTTT. Its protein is CASSISSNTEAFF.

As regards this clone: Other DNA sequences of this sample code for an identical CDR3. This rearrangement joins TRBV7-2 to TRBJ2-3, with D maybe TRBD1 (7 bases). Trimming removed 5 bases at V and 0 bases at J, with 9 bases between. Germline loops: CDR1 SGHTA, CDR2 FQGNSA. There are 14 residues in the CDR3. The CDR3 spells CASSQGGSTDTQYF. The DNA for the CDR3 is TGTGCCAGCAGCCAGGGGGGAAGCACAGATACGCAGTATTTT.

CDR3 in DNA: TGCGCCAGCAGCCAAGGTTCCATCAACACCGGGGAGCTGTTTTTT. The encoded protein is CASSQGSINTGELFF. The chain employs TRBV4-3 and TRBJ2-2; D gene unclear. V gave up 1 base and J gave up 2 bases, with 8 bases separating them. Germline loops: CDR1 LGHNA, CDR2 YSLEER. This CDR3 has 15 residues.

This clone was seen only a few times. The genes are TRBV28 and TRBJ2-1; 7 bases fit TRBD2. The CDR3 contains 14 residues. CDR1 and CDR2 (germline): MDHEN, SYDVKM. The V segment lost 3 bases and the J segment 5 bases; nucleotides outside the gene matches: 4. The CDR3 protein is CASSFGTTNNEQFF. The CDR3 nucleotides read TGTGCCAGCAGTTTCGGGACTACTAACAATGAGCAGTTCTTC. Filled out from reference TRBV28 and TRBJ2-1, the complete variable domain reads DVKVTQSSRYLVKRTGEKVFLECVQDMDHENMFWYRQDPGLGLRLIYFSYDVKMKEKGDIPEGYSVSREKKERFSLILESASTNQTSMYLCASSFGTTNNEQFFGPGTRLTVL.

The chain recombines TRBV19 with TRBJ1-2; D is unclear. There are 13 residues in the CDR3. With 3 bases removed from V and 8 bases from J, the gap between germline ends came to 13 bases. Looked up from germline, CDR1 is LNHDA and CDR2 is SQIVND (reference sequence). The CDR3 is CASSINRGSGYTF. DNA of the CDR3: TGTGCCAGTAGTATCAACCGGGGTAGCGGCTACACCTTC. Supplemented by reference TRBV19 and TRBJ1-2, the full variable domain reads DGGITQSPKYLFRKEGQNVTLSCEQNLNHDAMYWYRQDPGQGLRLIYYSQIVNDFQKGDIAEGYSVSREKKESFPLTVTSAQKNPTAFYLCASSINRGSGYTFGSGTRLTVV.

V usage is TRBV7-2 and J usage is TRBJ1-1; 7 nucleotides match TRBD1. J lost 6 bases, V lost 3 bases, and 4 bases had no gene match. Germline values: CDR1 SGHTA, CDR2 FQGNSA. The CDR3 is 13 amino acids. Written as DNA, the CDR3 is TGTGCCAGCAGCTTCAAGGGGGCCTCTGAAGCTTTCTTT. Translated: CASSFKGASEAFF.